Following are 11 T cell receptor beta chains from one sample sequenced in a study of human T cells and chemical hapten exposure. One entry per CDR3 protein, called by TCRdb with MiXCR from the RACE reads. In the table there are approximately 97,000 distinct CDR3 sequences, about 28% of which are singletons. Described time point: patch test 3, about 24 weeks after DPC sensitization. Noted treatment: therapeutic diphenylcyclopropenone sensitization with weekly scalp DPC. Sequences were derived from whole blood, sampled in connection with sensitization to the hapten diphenylcyclopropenone (DPC). The receptors stem from a man in his forties with alopecia areata. Some clones in this sample may be carry-over from other donors' samples.

This rearrangement joins TRBV7-9 to TRBJ1-1; D uncertain. CDR3 size: 16 residues. The V end was cut by 5 bases, the J end by 1 base, with 17 bases between. Germline V gene data show CDR1 as SEHNR and CDR2 as FQNEAQ (reference sequence). In nucleotides, the CDR3 is TGTGCCAGCAGCAACAGCCCTACGGTTCCGAACACTGAAGCTTTCTTT. Translating it yields CASSNSPTVPNTEAFF.

This clonotype was seen only a few times. This chain links TRBV28 with TRBJ2-1, with 7 bases matching TRBD2. This CDR3 has 13 residues. Trimming took 8 bases from V and 4 from J; bases not matched to a gene: 5. The V gene's germline CDR1 is MDHEN and CDR2 SYDVKM. CDR3 DNA: TGTGCCAGCTTGGACGGGAGGTACAATGAGCAGTTCTTC. Its protein is CASLDGRYNEQFF.

J is TRBJ2-1 and V is TRBV20-1, with 11 bases fitting TRBD1. The ends lost 6 bases at V and 8 bases at J; junction bases unmatched: 15. The length of the CDR3 is 16 residues. Germline CDR1 and CDR2: DFQATT and SNEGSKA (reference sequence). CDR3 DNA: TGCAGTGCCCACCTACCGGGGACAGGGGGAGGGGATGAGCAGTTCTTC. Translated: CSAHLPGTGGGDEQFF.

In its sample, this clonotype was seen a few times. This chain connects TRBV6-2 or TRBV6-3 to TRBJ2-7; no clear D. Germline assignment: CDR1 MNHEY and CDR2 SVGEGT. Trimming removed 2 bases at V and 0 bases at J, with 8 bases between. The CDR3 spans 14 residues. DNA of the CDR3: TGTGCCAGCAGTTACAGCCCAAGCTCCTACGAGCAGTACTTC. Its translation is CASSYSPSSYEQYF.

This chain links TRBV7-9 with TRBJ1-1, with D perhaps TRBD1 (5 bases). Germline CDR1 and CDR2: SEHNR and FQNEAQ (reference sequence). Trimming took 5 bases from V and 1 from J, leaving 14 bases between them. There are 15 residues in the CDR3. CDR3 DNA sequence: TGTGCCAGCAGCCGGGAGGCAGGGACGAACACTGAAGCTTTCTTT. This translates into CASSREAGTNTEAFF.

This clonotype was found a few times. This rearrangement joins TRBV18 to TRBJ2-7; 10 bases map to TRBD2. This CDR3 spans 14 amino acids. CDR1 is KGHSH, CDR2 LQKENI, per germline. V lost 0 bases, J lost 6 bases, and 2 bases stayed unmatched. The CDR3 DNA is TGTGCCAGCTCACCACCGGCTAGCGGGAGCGAGCAGTACTTC. The encoded protein is CASSPPASGSEQYF.

This clonotype was found a few times. The genes are TRBV11-1 and TRBJ1-1; TRBD1 is a possible D gene (5 bases). V lost 2 bases and J 4 bases, leaving 8 bases between the germline ends. Germline values: CDR1 SGHAT, CDR2 FQDESV (reference sequence). This CDR3 is built from 13 residues. The DNA of the CDR3 is TGTGCCAGCAGCTTAAAGGGGAGCACTGAAGCTTTCTTT. Translation: CASSLKGSTEAFF.

This clonotype was detected only a few times. V gene TRBV4-2 combines with J gene TRBJ2-7; the D gene is possibly TRBD1 (6 bases). This CDR3 region has 14 residues. CDR1 and CDR2 (germline): LGHNA, YNFKEQ. V lost 4 bases and J 2 bases, leaving 12 bases between the germline ends. Written as DNA, the CDR3 is TGTGCCAGCAGCCCGGGACATCAGGCCTACGAGCAGTACTTC. Encoded protein: CASSPGHQAYEQYF.

The V and J genes are TRBV4-3 and TRBJ2-1; TRBD1 matches 7 bases. Germline V gene sequence: CDR1 LGHNA, CDR2 YSLEER. V shed 1 base and J 6 bases; nucleotides not matched to a gene: 6. The CDR3 sequence is 15 residues long. The DNA of the CDR3 is TGCGCCAGCAGCCAAGGAACAGGGGTTACCAATGAGCAGTTCTTC. Translated, it gives CASSQGTGVTNEQFF.

This chain uses TRBV4-1 with TRBJ1-5, with a tentative D call TRBD1 (6 bases). This CDR3 spans 16 amino acids. Trimming cost V 5 bases and J 1 base, with 15 bases left between them. Germline CDR1 reads MGHRA; CDR2 reads YSYEKL. This CDR3 is CASSAQQGGSNQPQHF. The DNA of the CDR3 is TGCGCCAGCAGCGCGCAACAGGGAGGGAGCAATCAGCCCCAGCATTTT.

Here the CDR3 reads CSAPLADTQYF. In DNA, the CDR3 is TGCAGTGCCCCCCTGGCAGATACGCAGTATTTT. This chain joins TRBV20-1 and TRBJ2-3; D remains unclear. CDR3 length: 11 amino acids. Trimming took 6 bases from V and 4 from J, leaving 8 bases between them. CDR1 and CDR2 (germline): DFQATT, SNEGSKA (reference sequence).